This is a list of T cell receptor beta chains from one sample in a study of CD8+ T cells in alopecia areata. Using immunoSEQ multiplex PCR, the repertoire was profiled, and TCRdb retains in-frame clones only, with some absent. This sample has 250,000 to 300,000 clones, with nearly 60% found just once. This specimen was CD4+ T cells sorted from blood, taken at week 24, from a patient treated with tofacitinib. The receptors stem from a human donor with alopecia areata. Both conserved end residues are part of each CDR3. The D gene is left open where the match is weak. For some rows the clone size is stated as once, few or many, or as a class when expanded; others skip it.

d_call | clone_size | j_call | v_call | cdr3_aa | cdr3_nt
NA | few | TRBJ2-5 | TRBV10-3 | CAISDGLQGQETQYF | TGTGCCATCAGTGATGGACTCCAGGGCCAAGAGACCCAGTACTTC
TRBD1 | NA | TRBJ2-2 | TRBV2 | CASSTTGVLNTGELFF | TGTGCCAGCAGTACGACAGGGGTCTTGAACACCGGGGAGCTGTTTTTT
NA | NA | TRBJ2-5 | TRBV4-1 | CASSRSRQAETQYF | TGCGCCAGCAGTCGAAGCCGACAGGCAGAGACCCAGTACTTC
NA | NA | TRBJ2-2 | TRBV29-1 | CSVVSPLNGELFF | TGCAGCGTTGTATCCCCTCTGAATGGGGAGCTGTTTTTT
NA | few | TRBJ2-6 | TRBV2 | CASSVGANVLTF | TGTGCCAGCAGTGTCGGGGCCAACGTCCTGACTTTC
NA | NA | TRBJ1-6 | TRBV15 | CATSRGELGQVFSPLHF | TGTGCCACCAGCAGAGGAGAACTTGGGCAGGTATTTTCACCCCTCCACTTT
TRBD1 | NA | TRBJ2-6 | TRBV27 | CASSRTGPRSGANVLTF | TGTGCCAGCAGTAGGACAGGGCCCAGGTCTGGGGCCAACGTCCTGACTTTC
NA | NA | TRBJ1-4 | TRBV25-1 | CASSRDSEGKLFF | TGTGCCAGCAGTCGGGACTCCGAGGGAAAACTGTTTTTT
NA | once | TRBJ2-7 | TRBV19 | CASSRQGSSYEQYF | TGTGCCAGTAGTCGTCAGGGAAGCTCCTACGAGCAGTACTTC
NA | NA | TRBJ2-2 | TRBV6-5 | CASKQPGVFTGELFF | TGTGCCAGCAAGCAACCAGGGGTCTTTACCGGGGAGCTGTTTTTT
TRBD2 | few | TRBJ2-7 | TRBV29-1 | CSVSGGASHEQYF | TGCAGCGTAAGCGGGGGGGCCTCTCACGAGCAGTACTTC
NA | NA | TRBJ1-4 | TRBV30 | CAWAPGGRGEKLFF | TGTGCCTGGGCCCCTGGGGGACGGGGTGAAAAACTGTTTTTT
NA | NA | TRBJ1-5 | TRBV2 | CASSEHESTRQHF | TGTGCCAGCAGTGAGCATGAGTCGACGCGCCAGCATTTT
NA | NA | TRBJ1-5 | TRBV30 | CAATPGGNQPQHF | TGTGCCGCCACCCCAGGGGGCAATCAGCCCCAGCATTTT
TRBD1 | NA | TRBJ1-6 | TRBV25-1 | CASSRQGVYSPLHF | TGTGCCAGCAGCAGACAGGGGGTATATTCACCCCTCCACTTT
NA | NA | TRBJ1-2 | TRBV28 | CASSNSEDSYGYTF | TGTGCCAGCAGCAACTCAGAAGACAGCTATGGCTACACCTTC
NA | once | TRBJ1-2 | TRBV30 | CAWSLQTYGYTF | TGTGCCTGGAGTTTACAGACCTATGGCTACACCTTC
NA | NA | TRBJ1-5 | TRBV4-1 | CASSQVGGTPRNQPQHF | TGCGCCAGCAGCCAAGTCGGGGGGACCCCCCGAAATCAGCCCCAGCATTTT
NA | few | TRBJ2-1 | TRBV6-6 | CASCRSYNEQFF | TGTGCCAGCTGCCGCTCCTACAATGAGCAGTTCTTC
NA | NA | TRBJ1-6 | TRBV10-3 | CAISEIGEGSPLHF | TGTGCCATCAGTGAGATTGGAGAGGGATCACCCCTCCACTTT
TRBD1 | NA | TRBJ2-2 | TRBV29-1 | CSVVQGAWTGELFF | TGCAGCGTTGTACAGGGGGCATGGACCGGGGAGCTGTTTTTT
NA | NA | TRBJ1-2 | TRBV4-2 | CASSQASYGYTF | TGTGCCAGCAGCCAGGCCTCCTATGGCTACACCTTC
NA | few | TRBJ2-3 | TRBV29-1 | CSVGAEGTDTQYF | TGCAGCGTTGGGGCAGAAGGCACAGATACGCAGTATTTT
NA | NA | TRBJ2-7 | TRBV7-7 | CASSLGPEPNYEQYF | TGTGCTAGCAGCTTGGGACCAGAACCCAACTACGAGCAGTACTTC
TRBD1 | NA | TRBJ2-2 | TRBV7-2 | CASSLATGGTGELFF | TGTGCCAGCAGCTTAGCTACAGGGGGCACCGGGGAGCTGTTTTTT
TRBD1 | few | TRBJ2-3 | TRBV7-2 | CASSPQGQGADTQYF | TGTGCCAGCAGCCCCCAGGGACAGGGGGCAGATACGCAGTATTTT
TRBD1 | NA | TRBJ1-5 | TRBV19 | CASTGTARGEPQHF | TGTGCCAGTACCGGGACAGCCCGAGGGGAGCCCCAGCATTTT
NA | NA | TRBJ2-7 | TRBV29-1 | CSVELQGHTYEQYF | TGCAGCGTTGAACTACAGGGACATACCTACGAGCAGTACTTC
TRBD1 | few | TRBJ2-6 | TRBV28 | CASSLSLGTASGANVLTF | TGTGCCAGCAGTTTATCCCTCGGGACAGCCTCTGGGGCCAACGTCCTGACTTTC
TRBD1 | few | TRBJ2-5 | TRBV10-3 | CAISEVDRGRETQYF | TGTGCCATCAGTGAAGTGGACAGGGGGCGGGAGACCCAGTACTTC
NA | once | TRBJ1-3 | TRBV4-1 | CASSPGLGNTIYF | TGCGCCAGCAGCCCGGGGCTTGGAAACACCATATATTTT
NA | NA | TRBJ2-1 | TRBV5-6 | CASHPNPRDYNEQFF | TGTGCCAGCCACCCTAACCCAAGAGATTACAATGAGCAGTTCTTC
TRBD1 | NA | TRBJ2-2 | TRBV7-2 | CASTQGTANTGELFF | TGTGCCAGCACCCAAGGGACAGCGAACACCGGGGAGCTGTTTTTT
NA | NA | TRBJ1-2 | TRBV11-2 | CASSSEGGPVYGYTF | TGTGCCAGCAGCTCCGAGGGGGGGCCGGTCTATGGCTACACCTTC
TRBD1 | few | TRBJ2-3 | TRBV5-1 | CASSADRGDTQYF | TGCGCCAGCAGCGCGGACAGGGGTGATACGCAGTATTTT
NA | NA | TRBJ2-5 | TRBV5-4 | CASWSWQKIQETQYF | TGCGCCAGCTGGTCGTGGCAGAAGATTCAAGAGACCCAGTACTTC
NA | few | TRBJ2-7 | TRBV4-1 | CASSPLPTVSYEQYF | TGCGCCAGCAGCCCACTCCCGACGGTCTCCTACGAGCAGTACTTC
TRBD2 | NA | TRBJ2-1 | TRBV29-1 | CSDSTSGGRSYNEQFF | TGCAGCGACTCGACTAGCGGGGGGCGCTCCTACAATGAGCAGTTCTTC
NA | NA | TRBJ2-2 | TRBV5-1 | CASSSQTNTGELFF | TGCGCCAGCAGCAGCCAGACGAACACCGGGGAGCTGTTTTTT
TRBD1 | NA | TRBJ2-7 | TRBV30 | CAWRSGQGYEQYF | TGTGCCTGGAGGTCGGGACAGGGTTACGAGCAGTACTTC
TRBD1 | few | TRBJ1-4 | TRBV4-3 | CASSQVRDRGEKLFF | TGCGCCAGCAGCCAAGTTCGGGACAGGGGAGAAAAACTGTTTTTT
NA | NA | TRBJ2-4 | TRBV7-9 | CASSLGDF | TGTGCCAGCAGCTTGGGCGACTTC
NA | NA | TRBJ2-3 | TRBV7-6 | CASSSIQGSNTQYF | TGTGCCAGCAGCTCAATCCAGGGTTCAAATACGCAGTATTTT
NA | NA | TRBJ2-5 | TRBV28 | CASSTPGRETQYF | TGTGCCAGCAGCACCCCCGGGAGAGAGACCCAGTACTTC
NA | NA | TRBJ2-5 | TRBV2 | CASSVGLREKTQYF | TGTGCCAGCAGTGTGGGGCTCAGGGAGAAGACCCAGTACTTC
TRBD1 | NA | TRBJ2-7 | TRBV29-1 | CSGQGREAYEQYF | TGCAGCGGACAGGGAAGAGAGGCCTACGAGCAGTACTTC